This T cell receptor beta chain is from a study of cytomegalovirus exposure and HLA in healthy donors. Study observations and caveats: The study listed roughly 150 cytomegalovirus-associated TCR beta chains. For cytomegalovirus status, the classifier reportedly gave diagnoses with high specificity and sensitivity.

Germline V CDR1 and CDR2: MNHNY, SVGAGI (reference sequence). Between the trimmed V and J ends, which lost 5 bases and 1 base, there was a span of 11 bases. The CDR3 extends over 14 amino acids. Here immunoSEQ multiplex PCR was the method, and the copy in TCRdb shows in-frame clones only, minus some. This table holds 150,000 to 200,000 clones, 70% to 90% found once. Comments on this clone: Its antigen remains unidentified.

This TCR derives from a woman between 18 and 29 years old in good health and CMV-seronegative. The chain uses TRBV6-6 and TRBJ2-5, with D maybe TRBD2 (6 bases). The sample was PBMCs. CDR3 in DNA: TGTGCCAGCAGTCCTAGCGATTCCCAAGAGACCCAGTACTTC. This codes for CASSPSDSQETQYF.